The next 26 T cell receptor beta chains were all read from a single sample in a study of blood T cell repertoires in COVID-19. Produced via immunoSEQ multiplex PCR; TCRdb's table is partial and in-frame only. The sample holds approximately 240,000 clones, around 80% seen once. Sequences were obtained from peripheral blood. The receptors come from a woman aged 25 to 39 with COVID-19, enrolled during active disease.

This chain links TRBV19 with TRBJ2-7; 10 nucleotides agree with TRBD2. CDR1 and CDR2 (germline): LNHDA, SQIVND (reference sequence). The CDR3 is 15 amino acids. Germline trimming cut 6 bases from V and 0 bases from J; bases unmatched to any gene: 5. The CDR3 region has the DNA TGTGCCAGTAGCCCGAGCGGGGGGGGCTCCTACGAGCAGTACTTC. Its protein product is CASSPSGGGSYEQYF.

The chain has TRBV10-3 and TRBJ1-1; a possible D gene is TRBD1 (5 bases). The CDR3 runs to 14 residues. Germline assignment: CDR1 ENHRY and CDR2 SYGVKD. With 2 bases removed from V and 5 bases from J, the gap between germline ends came to 12 bases. The CDR3 DNA reads as TGTGCCATCAGTGAGACAGGTAGTGGGACTGAAGCTTTCTTT. This codes for CAISETGSGTEAFF.

The V and J genes are TRBV28 and TRBJ1-2; D is unclear. The V gene's germline CDR1 is MDHEN and CDR2 SYDVKM. CDR3 size: 12 residues. Trimming cost V 2 bases and J 5 bases, with 6 bases left between them. In DNA, the CDR3 is TGTGCCAGCAGTTTAGCAGTTTATGGCTACACCTTC. It yields the protein CASSLAVYGYTF.

This clone was detected only a few times. This chain links TRBV18 with TRBJ2-7; 8 nucleotides match TRBD1. Germline CDR1 KGHSH, CDR2 LQKENI. The V segment lost 5 bases and the J segment 3 bases; nucleotides outside the gene matches: 6. The CDR3 is 14 amino acids. The CDR3 coding sequence is TGTGCCAGCTCAAGTGTGACAGGGGACTACGAGCAGTACTTC. It specifies CASSSVTGDYEQYF.

This clone was detected only a few times. The chain carries TRBV5-6 and TRBJ1-4, with D possibly being TRBD1 (6 bases). The CDR3 runs 15 residues. The V gene's germline CDR1 is SGHDT and CDR2 YYEEEE. The V gene lost 4 bases and the J gene lost 5 bases, with 15 bases spanning the gap. CDR3 sequence reads: CASSMDSLLNEKLFF. In DNA form, the CDR3 reads TGTGCCAGCAGCATGGACAGTCTTTTGAATGAAAAACTGTTTTTT.

The chain combines TRBV19 with TRBJ2-3, with D uncertain. Germline V gene lookup returns CDR1 LNHDA and CDR2 SQIVND (reference sequence). V was shortened by 3 bases and J by 1 base, with 8 bases between the two germline ends. This CDR3 contains 14 residues. The CDR3 DNA follows: TGTGCCAGTAGTATTGGCGAGGGCACAGATACGCAGTATTTT. It is translated as CASSIGEGTDTQYF.

The chain joins TRBV5-1 to TRBJ2-5; D ambiguous. The V gene lost 4 bases and the J gene lost 4 bases, with 14 bases spanning the gap. The germline V gene encodes CDR1 SGHRS and CDR2 YFSETQ. The CDR3 runs 14 residues. In DNA, the CDR3 is TGCGCCAGCAGCCCTGGAGAGCCTCCAGAGACCCAGTACTTC. This sequence encodes CASSPGEPPETQYF.

This chain links TRBV9 with TRBJ2-2; 7 bases agree with TRBD1. From germline, CDR1 is SGDLS and CDR2 YYNGEE. CDR3 length equals 17 residues. With V trimmed by 2 bases and J by 4 bases, 11 bases remained unmatched. The CDR3 region is CASSVPRQGRGTGELFF. The CDR3 bases are TGTGCCAGCAGCGTCCCTCGACAGGGTCGGGGCACCGGGGAGCTGTTTTTT.

The chain couples TRBV9 to TRBJ2-7; the match to TRBD2 covers 8 bases. The CDR3 totals 16 residues. Trimming cost V 0 bases and J 3 bases; bases outside gene matches: 8. Germline assignment: CDR1 SGDLS and CDR2 YYNGEE. For the CDR3, the DNA is TGTGCCAGCAGCGTAGAGTGGCTAGCGGGTTTCTACGAGCAGTACTTC. Translated, it gives CASSVEWLAGFYEQYF.

The chain links TRBV2 to TRBJ1-2; D unclear. The V gene lost 2 bases and the J gene lost 8 bases, with 12 bases spanning the gap. The CDR3 loop spans 13 amino acids. CDR1 is SNHLY, CDR2 FYNNEI, per germline. This chain's CDR3 is CASSETRSRGYTF. The CDR3, as DNA: TGTGCCAGCAGTGAAACCAGGTCTCGGGGCTACACCTTC.

The chain links TRBV5-8 to TRBJ2-5; TRBD2 agrees at 11 bases. CDR1 and CDR2 from the germline V gene are SGHTS and YDEGEE. The CDR3 contains 16 residues. The J segment lost 2 bases and the V segment lost 6 bases, leaving 9 bases of the junction unmatched. CDR3 region: CASTVGLAESQETQYF. For the CDR3, the DNA is TGTGCCAGCACCGTGGGACTAGCGGAATCTCAAGAGACCCAGTACTTC.

This clone was recorded a few times. The chain recombines TRBV19 with TRBJ1-5; a possible D gene is TRBD1 (5 bases). CDR1 is LNHDA and CDR2 is SQIVND in the germline V gene (reference sequence). V was trimmed by 1 base and J by 1 base, leaving 11 bases between them. The length of the CDR3 is 16 residues. The CDR3 spells CASSIGQGLSNQPQHF. The CDR3 nucleotides are TGTGCCAGTAGTATAGGTCAGGGCCTAAGCAATCAGCCCCAGCATTTT.

This rearrangement joins TRBV4-1 to TRBJ1-2; 8 positions match TRBD1. In germline, CDR1 is MGHRA, CDR2 YSYEKL. This CDR3 contains 15 residues. With 1 base clipped from V and 4 bases from J, the junction kept 5 bases outside the gene matches. The CDR3 bases are TGCGCCAGCAGCCAAGGACAGGGGAACGGCTATGGCTACACCTTC. Protein sequence: CASSQGQGNGYGYTF.

This clone was recorded once. J is TRBJ2-3 and V is TRBV19; D uncertain. CDR3 length: 14 residues. Germline V lookup: CDR1 LNHDA, CDR2 SQIVND (reference sequence). Trimming removed 5 bases at V and 0 bases at J, with 9 bases between. The CDR3 region has the DNA TGTGCCAGTAGTCTCCGTTCTAGCACAGATACGCAGTATTTT. Its protein is CASSLRSSTDTQYF.

This clone was observed once. The V call is TRBV7-9, the J call TRBJ2-1, with 8 bases aligning to TRBD2. CDR3 length equals 14 residues. V lost 4 bases and J lost 3; bases outside the gene matches: 2. The germline V gene encodes CDR1 SEHNR and CDR2 FQNEAQ (reference sequence). CDR3 residues: CASSSGTSYNEQFF. Written as DNA, the CDR3 is TGTGCCAGCAGCTCCGGGACTAGCTACAATGAGCAGTTCTTC. Drawing the rest from reference TRBV7-9 and TRBJ2-1, the complete variable domain is DTGVSQNPRHKITKRGQNVTFRCDPISEHNRLYWYRQTLGQGPEFLTYFQNEAQLEKSRLLSDRFSAERPKGSFSTLEIQRTEQGDSAMYLCASSSGTSYNEQFFGPGTRLTVL.

This clone came up a few times. The chain carries TRBV2 and TRBJ1-4; 9 bases fit TRBD1. V dropped 9 bases and J dropped 4; count of bases not matched to a gene: 9. CDR3 size: 15 residues. Per the germline V gene, CDR1 is SNHLY and CDR2 is FYNNEI. In nucleotides, the CDR3 is TGTGCCAGTCGCGGGACAGGGTTCAGTAATGAAAAACTGTTTTTT. Protein product: CASRGTGFSNEKLFF.

The genes are TRBV6-5 and TRBJ2-5, with D possibly TRBD1 on 6 matching bases. The ends were cut back, 7 bases at V and 4 bases at J, with 10 bases in the middle. The V gene's germline CDR1 is MNHEY and CDR2 SVGAGI. The CDR3 sequence is 12 residues long. This CDR3 reads CASTTGRETQYF. In DNA, the CDR3 is TGTGCCAGCACCACAGGGCGAGAGACCCAGTACTTC.

The rearrangement joins TRBV14 to TRBJ1-4; perhaps TRBD1 as D (5 bases). Germline V lookup: CDR1 SGHDN, CDR2 FVKESK. The length of the CDR3 is 16 residues. V dropped 0 bases and J dropped 6 bases, with 14 bases sitting between them. This chain's CDR3 is CASSQEPTAQDEKLFF. The CDR3 coding sequence is TGTGCCAGCAGCCAAGAGCCCACCGCACAGGATGAAAAACTGTTTTTT. Together with reference TRBV14 and TRBJ1-4, the CDR3 gives the full variable domain: EAGVTQFPSHSVIEKGQTVTLRCDPISGHDNLYWYRRVMGKEIKFLLHFVKESKQDESGMPNNRFLAERTGGTYSTLKVQPAELEDSGVYFCASSQEPTAQDEKLFFGSGTQLSVL.

This clone was detected many times. The rearrangement links TRBV5-5 to TRBJ1-3; D might be TRBD1 (5 bases). V was pared by 2 bases and J by 4 bases, with 13 bases between. Germline V gives CDR1 SGHKS, CDR2 YYEKEE (reference sequence). The CDR3 has 15 amino acids. DNA of the CDR3: TGTGCCAGCAGCTTTTCACCAGGGTCCGGAAACACCATATATTTT. Its translation is CASSFSPGSGNTIYF.

The chain couples TRBV7-9 to TRBJ2-7; 8 bases are shared with TRBD1. From germline, CDR1 is SEHNR and CDR2 FQNEAQ (reference sequence). With 5 bases clipped from V and 2 bases from J, the junction kept 5 bases outside the gene matches. This CDR3 is 14 amino acids long. The CDR3 reads CASSPRTGTYEQYF. The CDR3 region has the DNA TGTGCCAGCAGCCCAAGGACAGGGACCTACGAGCAGTACTTC.

V usage is TRBV6-5 and J usage is TRBJ2-6; 11 positions agree with TRBD1. V lost 0 bases to trimming and J lost 12 bases; unmatched junction nucleotides: 4. Germline loops: CDR1 MNHEY, CDR2 SVGAGI. The CDR3 covers 15 residues. The CDR3 protein is CASSYSGQGGLVLTF. CDR3 sequence (DNA): TGTGCCAGCAGTTACTCGGGACAGGGGGGCCTCGTCCTGACTTTC.

This chain uses TRBV14 with TRBJ1-1, with TRBD1 as a possible D gene (5 bases). Germline V gene data show CDR1 as SGHDN and CDR2 as FVKESK. CDR3 size: 14 residues. The germline V and J ends were trimmed by 5 bases and 4 bases, with 14 bases remaining between them. Here the CDR3 reads CASSTRTHRTEAFF. The CDR3 coding sequence is TGTGCCAGCAGCACCAGGACACATCGCACTGAAGCTTTCTTT.

This rearrangement joins TRBV9 to TRBJ2-3; the match to TRBD2 covers 14 bases. The length of the CDR3 is 21 residues. In germline, CDR1 is SGDLS, CDR2 YYNGEE. J was trimmed by 1 base and V by 1 base; bases with no gene match: 14. In nucleotides, the CDR3 is TGTGCCAGCAGCGTAAGGTTCGAGGGACTAGCGGGAGAGGAGGGCACAGATACGCAGTATTTT. It codes for CASSVRFEGLAGEEGTDTQYF. The full variable domain, with the rest looked up from reference TRBV9 and TRBJ2-3, is DSGVTQTPKHLITATGQRVTLRCSPRSGDLSVYWYQQSLDQGLQFLIQYYNGEERAKGNILERFSAQQFPDLHSELNLSSLELGDSALYFCASSVRFEGLAGEEGTDTQYFGPGTRLTVL.

This chain joins TRBV2 and TRBJ1-2; D might be TRBD1 (5 bases). The CDR3 is made up of 13 amino acids. Trimming took off 10 bases at V and 0 bases at J, with 12 bases between the two ends. Per the germline V gene, CDR1 is SNHLY and CDR2 is FYNNEI. The CDR3 reads CATRGRANYGYTF. The CDR3 bases are TGTGCCACTCGCGGCAGGGCTAACTATGGCTACACCTTC.

The V gene is TRBV5-1, the J gene TRBJ2-3; maybe TRBD2 (6 bases). Trimming took 2 bases from V and 4 from J, leaving 8 bases between them. Germline lookup yields CDR1 SGHRS and CDR2 YFSETQ. CDR3 length equals 13 residues. As DNA, the CDR3 is TGCGCCAGCAGCTTTCCGGGGGCAGATACGCAGTATTTT. This sequence encodes CASSFPGADTQYF. The full variable domain, in which reference TRBV5-1 and TRBJ2-3 provide the parts outside the CDR3, is KAGVTQTPRYLIKTRGQQVTLSCSPISGHRSVSWYQQTPGQGLQFLFEYFSETQRNKGNFPGRFSGRQFSNSRSEMNVSTLELGDSALYLCASSFPGADTQYFGPGTRLTVL.

This clone has a single count. The V call is TRBV5-1, the J call TRBJ2-2; 7 nucleotides agree with TRBD2. Germline trimming cut 6 bases from V and 7 bases from J; bases unmatched to any gene: 3. This CDR3 region has 12 residues. The germline gives CDR1 SGHRS, CDR2 YFSETQ. As DNA, the CDR3 is TGCGCCAGCACCAGGGAGGGCGGGGAGCTGTTTTTT. It translates to CASTREGGELFF.